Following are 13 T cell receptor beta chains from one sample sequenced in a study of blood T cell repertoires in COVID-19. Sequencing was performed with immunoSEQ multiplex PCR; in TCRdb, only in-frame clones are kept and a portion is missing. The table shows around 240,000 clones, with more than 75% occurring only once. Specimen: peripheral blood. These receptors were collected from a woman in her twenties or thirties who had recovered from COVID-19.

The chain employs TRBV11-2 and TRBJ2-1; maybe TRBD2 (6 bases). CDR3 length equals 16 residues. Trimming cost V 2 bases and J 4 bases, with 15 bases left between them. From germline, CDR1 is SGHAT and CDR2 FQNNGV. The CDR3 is CASSLPLDGGYNEQFF. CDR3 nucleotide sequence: TGTGCCAGCAGCTTACCTTTAGACGGGGGATACAATGAGCAGTTCTTC.

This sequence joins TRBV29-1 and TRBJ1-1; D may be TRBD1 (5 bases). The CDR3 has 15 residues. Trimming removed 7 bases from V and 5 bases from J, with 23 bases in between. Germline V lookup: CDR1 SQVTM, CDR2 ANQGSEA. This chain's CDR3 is CSGVRQGSAVTEAFF. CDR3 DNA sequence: TGCAGCGGGGTACGGCAGGGTTCCGCGGTAACTGAAGCTTTCTTT.

CDR3 DNA: TGTGCCAGTAGTTTGGGTCAGGGCTACGAGCAGTACTTC. This gives the protein CASSLGQGYEQYF. The rearrangement links TRBV19 to TRBJ2-7, with D possibly TRBD1 on 5 matching bases. The CDR3 runs 13 residues. The germline V and J ends were trimmed by 5 bases and 3 bases, with 11 bases remaining between them. Germline V gives CDR1 LNHDA, CDR2 SQIVND (reference sequence). The full variable domain, completed using reference TRBV19 and TRBJ2-7, is DGGITQSPKYLFRKEGQNVTLSCEQNLNHDAMYWYRQDPGQGLRLIYYSQIVNDFQKGDIAEGYSVSREKKESFPLTVTSAQKNPTAFYLCASSLGQGYEQYFGPGTRLTVT.

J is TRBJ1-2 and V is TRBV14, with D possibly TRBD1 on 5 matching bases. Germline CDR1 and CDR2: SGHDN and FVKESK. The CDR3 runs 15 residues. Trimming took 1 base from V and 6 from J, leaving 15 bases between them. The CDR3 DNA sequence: TGTGCCAGCAGCCAAGCGGCGGGGGGGATCCATGGCTACACCTTC. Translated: CASSQAAGGIHGYTF. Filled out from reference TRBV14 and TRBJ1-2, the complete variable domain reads EAGVTQFPSHSVIEKGQTVTLRCDPISGHDNLYWYRRVMGKEIKFLLHFVKESKQDESGMPNNRFLAERTGGTYSTLKVQPAELEDSGVYFCASSQAAGGIHGYTFGSGTRLTVV.

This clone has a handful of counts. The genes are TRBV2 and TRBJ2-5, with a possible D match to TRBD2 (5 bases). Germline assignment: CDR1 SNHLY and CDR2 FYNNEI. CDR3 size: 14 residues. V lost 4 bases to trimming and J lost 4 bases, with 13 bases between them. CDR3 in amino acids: CASSGPDEGETQYF. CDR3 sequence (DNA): TGTGCCAGCAGTGGCCCAGATGAGGGAGAGACCCAGTACTTC.

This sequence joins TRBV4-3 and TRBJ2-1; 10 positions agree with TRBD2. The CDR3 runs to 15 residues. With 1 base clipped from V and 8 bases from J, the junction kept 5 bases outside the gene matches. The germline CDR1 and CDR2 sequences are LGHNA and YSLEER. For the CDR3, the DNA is TGCGCCAGCAGCCAAGCGGGCCTAGCGGGGGATGAGCAGTTCTTC. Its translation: CASSQAGLAGDEQFF.

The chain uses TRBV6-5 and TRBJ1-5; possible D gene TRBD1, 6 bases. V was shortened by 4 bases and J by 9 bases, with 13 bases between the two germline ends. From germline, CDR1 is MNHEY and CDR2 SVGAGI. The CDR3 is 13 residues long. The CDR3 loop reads CASSFRTEGPQHF. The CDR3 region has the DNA TGTGCCAGCAGTTTTCGGACAGAAGGGCCCCAGCATTTT.

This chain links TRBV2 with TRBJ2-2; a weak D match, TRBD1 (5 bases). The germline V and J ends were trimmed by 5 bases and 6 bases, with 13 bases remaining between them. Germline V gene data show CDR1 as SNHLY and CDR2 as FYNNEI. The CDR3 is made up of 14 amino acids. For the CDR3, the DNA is TGTGCCAGCAGTCTGTTGGTAGGGGCCGGGGAGCTGTTTTTT. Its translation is CASSLLVGAGELFF.

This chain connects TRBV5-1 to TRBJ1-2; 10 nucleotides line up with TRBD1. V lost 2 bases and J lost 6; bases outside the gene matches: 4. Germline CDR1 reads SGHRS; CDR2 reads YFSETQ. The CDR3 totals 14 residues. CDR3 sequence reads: CASSFGQGVNGYTF. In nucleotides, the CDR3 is TGCGCCAGCAGCTTCGGACAGGGGGTCAATGGCTACACCTTC.

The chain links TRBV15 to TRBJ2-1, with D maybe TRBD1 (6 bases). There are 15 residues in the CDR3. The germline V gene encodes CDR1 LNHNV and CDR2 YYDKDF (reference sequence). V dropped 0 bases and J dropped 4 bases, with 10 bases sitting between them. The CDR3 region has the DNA TGTGCCACCAGCAGAGACAGGGGCGAATACAATGAGCAGTTCTTC. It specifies CATSRDRGEYNEQFF. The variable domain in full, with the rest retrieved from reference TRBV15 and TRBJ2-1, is DAMVIQNPRYQVTQFGKPVTLSCSQTLNHNVMYWYQQKSSQAPKLLFHYYDKDFNNEADTPDNFQSRRPNTSFCFLDIRSPGLGDTAMYLCATSRDRGEYNEQFFGPGTRLTVL.

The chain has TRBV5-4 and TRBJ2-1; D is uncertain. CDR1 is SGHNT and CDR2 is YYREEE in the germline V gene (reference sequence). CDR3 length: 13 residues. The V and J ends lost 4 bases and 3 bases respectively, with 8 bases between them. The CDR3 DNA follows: TGTGCCAGCAGCGTTGACTTCTACAATGAGCAGTTCTTC. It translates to CASSVDFYNEQFF.

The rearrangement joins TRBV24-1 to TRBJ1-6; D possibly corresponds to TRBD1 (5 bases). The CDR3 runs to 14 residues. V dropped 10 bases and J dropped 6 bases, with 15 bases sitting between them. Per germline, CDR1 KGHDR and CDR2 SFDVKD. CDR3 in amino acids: CATKSTVFNSPLHF. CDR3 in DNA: TGTGCCACTAAATCGACAGTGTTTAATTCACCCCTCCACTTT.

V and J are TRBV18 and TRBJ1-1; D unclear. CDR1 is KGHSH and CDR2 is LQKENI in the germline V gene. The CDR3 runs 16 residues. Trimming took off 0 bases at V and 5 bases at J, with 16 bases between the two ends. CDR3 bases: TGTGCCAGCTCACCACCGCCTGGATTAGTGAGGACTGAAGCTTTCTTT. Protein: CASSPPPGLVRTEAFF. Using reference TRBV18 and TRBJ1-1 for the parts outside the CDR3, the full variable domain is NAGVMQNPRHLVRRRGQEARLRCSPMKGHSHVYWYRQLPEEGLKFMVYLQKENIIDESGMPKERFSAEFPKEGPSILRIQQVVRGDSAAYFCASSPPPGLVRTEAFFGQGTRLTVV.